The clone carrying this T cell receptor (beta chain) was seen a few times. As yet, its antigen is unknown. RNA transcripts gave rise to amplified TCR beta CDR3 regions. The HTBI primer set was used in a first-round RT-PCR of the TCR CDR3. TCRdb recomputed calls from the multiplex PCR reads with MiXCR, one row per CDR3 protein. This table has roughly 380,000 distinct CDR3 sequences, around 13% appearing once. Uncontrolled infection, other autoimmune disease, pregnancy and lactation each barred patients from inclusion. The sample comes from a study of T cells in Graves' hyperthyroidism and ophthalmopathy. Whole-study findings and limits: Separating ophthalmopathy from stable hyperthyroidism was achieved by a 13 V-J model.

Germline CDR1 SGDLS, CDR2 YYNGEE. V was pared by 4 bases and J by 0 bases, with 14 bases between. The CDR3 covers 15 residues. The sample taken for sequencing was blood. The genes are TRBV9 and TRBJ2-7; D unclear. The sequence came from a young woman with Graves' hyperthyroidism. This CDR3 is CASSPQSLSSYEQYF. The CDR3 DNA sequence: TGTGCCAGCAGCCCACAATCCCTTAGCTCCTACGAGCAGTACTTC.